This T cell receptor beta chain was identified during a study of metastatic and nonmetastatic thyroid tumors. Until they underwent thyroid surgery, no patient had received any treatment. The CDR3 length is 17 residues. Between the trimmed V and J ends, which lost 4 bases and 1 base, there was a span of 20 bases. Germline loops: CDR1 LGHDT, CDR2 YNNKEL (reference sequence). TCRdb reanalyzed the PCR reads via MiXCR. This sample has over 15,000 clones, with roughly 31% found just once. At least ten counts were recorded for this clone. Sequencing used blood. This receptor was obtained from a female donor with papillary thyroid cancer or a benign thyroid nodule (not recorded which). Some clones in this sample may be carry-over from other donors' samples. V and J are TRBV3-1 and TRBJ2-7; possible D gene TRBD1, 6 bases. The CDR3 region has the DNA TGTGCCAGCAGCCTCTTTAGCCTAGGACAGACGTCCTACGAGCAGTACTTC. Translation: CASSLFSLGQTSYEQYF.